The sequence of this T cell receptor (beta chain) was determined in a study of follicular helper T cells after annual influenza vaccination. Regarding time point: 2015-2016 season, 7 days after influenza vaccination. Profiled with immunoSEQ multiplex PCR; TCRdb holds only in-frame clones, not every one. In the table there are roughly 7,000 clones, approximately 80% of which are singletons. The sample here was CXCR5+ CD38- circulating T follicular helper cells from blood, taken 7 days after influenza vaccination. The subset here: circulating Tfh, non-naive CD4+CXCR5+PD-1+ (ICOS+CD38+ or ICOS-CD38-). Every receptor here comes from an adult who received the influenza vaccine.

The rearrangement joins TRBV2 to TRBJ2-2; 10 nucleotides agree with TRBD2. Germline V gene lookup returns CDR1 SNHLY and CDR2 FYNNEI. V dropped 4 bases and J dropped 13; count of bases not matched to a gene: 9. The CDR3 contains 14 residues. CDR3 amino acids: CASSAELAGVGLFF. DNA of the CDR3: TGTGCCAGCAGTGCGGAGCTAGCGGGAGTTGGGCTGTTTTTT.